These 11 T cell receptor beta chains share one sample of origin, sequenced in a study of Tregs in tolerant kidney transplant recipients. Sequencing was performed with immunoSEQ multiplex PCR; in TCRdb, only in-frame clones are kept and a portion is missing. The sample has around 77,000 clones, 95% to 98% seen once; the top ten hold approximately 0.52%. The material was CD4+ T cells from blood, obtained before the transplant. The receptors derive from a human donor who received a combined kidney and bone marrow transplant.

This CDR3 is CASSSFRGQMLGNTEAFF. In nucleotides, the CDR3 is TGTGCCAGCAGCTCATTCAGGGGGCAGATGTTGGGGAACACTGAAGCTTTCTTT. The chain carries TRBV2 and TRBJ1-1; 8 bases align to TRBD1. V lost 6 bases and J lost 1; bases outside the gene matches: 16. The CDR3 length is 18 residues. CDR1 is SNHLY and CDR2 is FYNNEI in the germline V gene.

The J gene is TRBJ1-2, the V gene TRBV19, with no clear D. The V gene lost 0 bases and the J gene lost 4 bases, with 9 bases spanning the gap. The CDR3 runs 14 residues. Looked up from germline, CDR1 is LNHDA and CDR2 is SQIVND (reference sequence). DNA for the CDR3: TGTGCCAGTAGTATAGAAAAGAGGATCTATGGCTACACCTTC. Protein product: CASSIEKRIYGYTF.

The rearrangement links TRBV6-1 to TRBJ1-1, with 8 bases fitting TRBD1. Germline V CDR1 and CDR2: MNHNS, SASEGT. J was trimmed by 3 bases and V by 3 bases; bases with no gene match: 21. This CDR3 contains 20 residues. Written as DNA, the CDR3 is TGTGCCAGCAGTGATTTTCTTTCTGGGACAGGCCGCTCGGGGGACACTGAAGCTTTCTTT. Translation gives CASSDFLSGTGRSGDTEAFF.

Of note for this clone: Other DNA sequences in the sample encode the same CDR3. The genes are TRBV7-9 and TRBJ2-3; D remains unclear. The germline V and J ends were trimmed by 1 base and 4 bases, with 6 bases remaining between them. Per the germline V gene, CDR1 is SEHNR and CDR2 is FQNEAQ (reference sequence). The CDR3 consists of 13 residues. DNA for the CDR3: TGTGCCAGCAGCTTAGGAGGCGCAGATACGCAGTATTTT. As protein: CASSLGGADTQYF.

The chain is built from TRBV9 and TRBJ2-2, with TRBD2 matching 8 bases. Germline V lookup: CDR1 SGDLS, CDR2 YYNGEE. CDR3 length equals 15 residues. The V and J ends lost 5 bases and 5 bases, in that order; junction bases with no gene match: 8. The chain's CDR3 is CASRAPAGDTGELFF. CDR3 bases: TGTGCCAGCAGAGCGCCAGCGGGAGATACCGGGGAGCTGTTTTTT.

The V and J genes are TRBV18 and TRBJ2-5, with 8 positions matching TRBD1. The junction had 2 bases not matched to a gene; V was cut back by 3 bases and J by 2 bases. CDR1 and CDR2 from the germline V gene are KGHSH and LQKENI. The CDR3 is 14 amino acids. CDR3 DNA sequence: TGTGCCAGCTCACCCGGGACAGGTCAAGAGACCCAGTACTTC. Its protein is CASSPGTGQETQYF. Filled out from reference TRBV18 and TRBJ2-5, the complete variable domain reads NAGVMQNPRHLVRRRGQEARLRCSPMKGHSHVYWYRQLPEEGLKFMVYLQKENIIDESGMPKERFSAEFPKEGPSILRIQQVVRGDSAAYFCASSPGTGQETQYFGPGTRLLVL.

This chain joins TRBV5-1 and TRBJ2-1, with 9 nucleotides matching TRBD2. The CDR3 sequence is 15 residues long. CDR1 SGHRS and CDR2 YFSETQ come from the germline V gene. V lost 1 base to trimming and J lost 7 bases; unmatched junction nucleotides: 6. Here the CDR3 reads CASSLRSSGENEQFF. The CDR3 coding sequence is TGCGCCAGCAGCTTGAGGTCTAGCGGGGAGAATGAGCAGTTCTTC.

The rearrangement uses TRBV27 and TRBJ1-6, with D possibly matching TRBD1 (6 bases). Germline V gene lookup returns CDR1 MNHEY and CDR2 SMNVEV (reference sequence). The V gene lost 2 bases and the J gene lost 6 bases, with 17 bases spanning the gap. The CDR3 spans 17 residues. CDR3 loop: CASSLRAQGSGNSPLHF. CDR3 nucleotide sequence: TGTGCCAGCAGTTTAAGGGCACAGGGCAGCGGTAATTCACCCCTCCACTTT.

The chain is built from TRBV5-4 and TRBJ2-7, with 8 bases matching TRBD2. The trim removed 4 bases at V and 5 bases at J, leaving 14 bases unmatched. The CDR3 loop spans 16 amino acids. Germline loops: CDR1 SGHNT, CDR2 YYREEE (reference sequence). CDR3 sequence reads: CASSPWLTGGPNEQYF. CDR3 in DNA: TGTGCCAGCAGCCCCTGGTTGACGGGAGGGCCCAACGAGCAGTACTTC.

The rearrangement joins TRBV10-3 to TRBJ1-6; 9 positions match TRBD1. Germline trimming cut 0 bases from V and 10 bases from J; bases unmatched to any gene: 4. This CDR3 is built from 15 residues. The germline V gene has CDR1 ENHRY and CDR2 SYGVKD. The chain's CDR3 is CAISESGQGSSPLHF. The CDR3 bases are TGTGCCATCAGTGAGTCGGGACAGGGAAGCTCACCCCTCCACTTT.

The V call is TRBV7-2, the J call TRBJ2-5, with TRBD2 identical over 13 bases. The CDR3 has 16 residues. The V segment lost 5 bases and the J segment 7 bases; nucleotides outside the gene matches: 10. The germline V gene has CDR1 SGHTA and CDR2 FQGNSA. CDR3 sequence: CASSPRLAGGDGTQYF. The CDR3 nucleotides are TGTGCCAGCAGCCCGCGACTAGCGGGGGGAGATGGGACCCAGTACTTC.